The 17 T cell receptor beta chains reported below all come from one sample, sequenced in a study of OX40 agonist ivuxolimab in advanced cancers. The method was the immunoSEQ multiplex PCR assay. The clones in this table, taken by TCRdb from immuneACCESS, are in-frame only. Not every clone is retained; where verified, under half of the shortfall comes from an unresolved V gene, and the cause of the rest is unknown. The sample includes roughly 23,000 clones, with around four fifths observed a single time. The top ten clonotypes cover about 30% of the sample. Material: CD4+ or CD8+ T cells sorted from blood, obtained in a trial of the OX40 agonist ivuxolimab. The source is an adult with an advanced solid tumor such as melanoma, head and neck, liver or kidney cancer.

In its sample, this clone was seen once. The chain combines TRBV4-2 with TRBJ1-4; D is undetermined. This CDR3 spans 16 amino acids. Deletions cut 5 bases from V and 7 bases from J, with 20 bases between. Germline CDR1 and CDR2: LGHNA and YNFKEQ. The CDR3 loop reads CASSIPGGPMGEKLFF. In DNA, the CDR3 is TGTGCCAGCAGCATCCCGGGCGGCCCGATGGGTGAAAAACTGTTTTTT.

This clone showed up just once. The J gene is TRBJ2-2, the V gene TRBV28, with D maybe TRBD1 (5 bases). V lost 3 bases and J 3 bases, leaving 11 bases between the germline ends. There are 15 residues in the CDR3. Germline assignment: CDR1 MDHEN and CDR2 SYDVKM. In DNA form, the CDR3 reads TGTGCCAGCAGTTTTAGCCAGGGCGACACCGGGGAGCTGTTTTTT. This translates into CASSFSQGDTGELFF.

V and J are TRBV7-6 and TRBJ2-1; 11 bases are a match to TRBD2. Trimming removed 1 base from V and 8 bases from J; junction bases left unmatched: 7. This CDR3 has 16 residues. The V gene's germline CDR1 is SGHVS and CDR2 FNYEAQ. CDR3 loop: CASSLVASGRTDEQFF. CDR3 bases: TGTGCCAGCAGCTTAGTGGCTAGCGGGAGGACCGATGAGCAGTTCTTC. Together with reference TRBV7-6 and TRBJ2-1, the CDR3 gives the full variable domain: GAGVSQSPRYKVTKRGQDVALRCDPISGHVSLYWYRQALGQGPEFLTYFNYEAQQDKSGLPNDRFSAERPEGSISTLTIQRTEQRDSAMYRCASSLVASGRTDEQFFGPGTRLTVL.

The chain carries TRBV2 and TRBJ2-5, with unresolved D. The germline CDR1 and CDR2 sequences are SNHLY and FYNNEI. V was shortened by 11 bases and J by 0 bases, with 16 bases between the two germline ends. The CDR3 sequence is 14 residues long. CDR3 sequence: CALSGDLYQETQYF. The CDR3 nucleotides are TGTGCCCTTTCCGGCGACCTGTACCAAGAGACCCAGTACTTC.

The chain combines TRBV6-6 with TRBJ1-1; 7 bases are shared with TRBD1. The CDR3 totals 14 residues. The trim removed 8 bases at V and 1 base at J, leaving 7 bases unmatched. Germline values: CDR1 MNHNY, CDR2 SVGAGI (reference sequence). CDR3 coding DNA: TGTGCCAGCGGTCGACAGGGTCGGAACACTGAAGCTTTCTTT. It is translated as CASGRQGRNTEAFF.

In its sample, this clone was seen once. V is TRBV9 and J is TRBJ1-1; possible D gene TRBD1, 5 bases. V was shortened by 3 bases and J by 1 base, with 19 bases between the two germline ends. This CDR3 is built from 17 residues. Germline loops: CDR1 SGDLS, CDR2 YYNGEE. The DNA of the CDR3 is TGTGCCAGCAGCGCCGGCGGGGTGGGGCGGCCGAACACTGAAGCTTTCTTT. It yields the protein CASSAGGVGRPNTEAFF.

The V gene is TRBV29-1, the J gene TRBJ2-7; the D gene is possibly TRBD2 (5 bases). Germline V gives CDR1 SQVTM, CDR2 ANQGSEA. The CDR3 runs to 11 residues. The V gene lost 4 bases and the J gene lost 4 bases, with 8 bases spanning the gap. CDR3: CSVVGGYEQYF. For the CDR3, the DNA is TGCAGCGTTGTCGGCGGGTACGAGCAGTACTTC.

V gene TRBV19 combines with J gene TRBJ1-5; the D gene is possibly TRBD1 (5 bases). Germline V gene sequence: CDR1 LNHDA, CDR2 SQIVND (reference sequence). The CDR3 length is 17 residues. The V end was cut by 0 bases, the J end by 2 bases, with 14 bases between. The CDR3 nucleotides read TGTGCCAGTAGTATAGAAGGCGAGATAGGGGGCAATCAGCCCCAGCATTTT. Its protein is CASSIEGEIGGNQPQHF.

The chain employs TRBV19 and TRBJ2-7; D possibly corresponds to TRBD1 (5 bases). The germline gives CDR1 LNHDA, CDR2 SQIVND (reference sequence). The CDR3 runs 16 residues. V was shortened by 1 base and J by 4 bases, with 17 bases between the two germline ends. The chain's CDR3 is CASSIAPSGKGYEQYF. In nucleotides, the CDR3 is TGTGCCAGTAGTATAGCCCCGTCAGGGAAGGGGTACGAGCAGTACTTC.

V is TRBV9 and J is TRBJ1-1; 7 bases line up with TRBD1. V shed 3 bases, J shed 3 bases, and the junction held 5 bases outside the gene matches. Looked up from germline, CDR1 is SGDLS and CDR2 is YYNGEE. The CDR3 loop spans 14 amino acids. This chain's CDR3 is CASSEGGGYTEAFF. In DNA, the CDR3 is TGTGCCAGCAGCGAAGGGGGCGGGTACACTGAAGCTTTCTTT.

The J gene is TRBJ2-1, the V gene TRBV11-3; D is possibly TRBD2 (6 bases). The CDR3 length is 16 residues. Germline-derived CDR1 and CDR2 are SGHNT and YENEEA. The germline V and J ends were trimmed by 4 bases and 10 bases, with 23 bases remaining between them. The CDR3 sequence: CASSSRGNDDAKEQFF. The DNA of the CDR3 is TGTGCCAGCAGCTCACGGGGGAATGACGATGCCAAAGAGCAGTTCTTC. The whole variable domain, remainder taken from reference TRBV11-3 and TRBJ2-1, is EAGVVQSPRYKIIEKKQPVAFWCNPISGHNTLYWYLQNLGQGPELLIRYENEEAVDDSQLPKDRFSAERLKGVDSTLKIQPAELGDSAVYLCASSSRGNDDAKEQFFGPGTRLTVL.

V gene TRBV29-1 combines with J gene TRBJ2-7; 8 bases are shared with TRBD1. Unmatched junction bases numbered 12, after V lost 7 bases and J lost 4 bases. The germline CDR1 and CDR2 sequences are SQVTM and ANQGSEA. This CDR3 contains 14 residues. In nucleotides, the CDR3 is TGCAGCGCAGTCCCCGGACAGGGTCGATACGAGCAGTACTTC. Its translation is CSAVPGQGRYEQYF.

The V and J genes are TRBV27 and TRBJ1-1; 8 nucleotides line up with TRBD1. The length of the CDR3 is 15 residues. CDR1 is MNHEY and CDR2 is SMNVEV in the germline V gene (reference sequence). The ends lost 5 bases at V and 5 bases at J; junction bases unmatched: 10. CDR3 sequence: CASSVNRGSATEAFF. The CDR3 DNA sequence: TGTGCCAGCAGTGTAAACAGGGGGTCAGCAACTGAAGCTTTCTTT.

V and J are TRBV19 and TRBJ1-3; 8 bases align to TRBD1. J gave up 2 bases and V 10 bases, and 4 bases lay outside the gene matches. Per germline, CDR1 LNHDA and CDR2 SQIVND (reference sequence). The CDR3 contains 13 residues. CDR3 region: CATADRAGNTIYF. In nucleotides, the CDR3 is TGTGCCACCGCGGACAGGGCTGGAAACACCATATATTTT.

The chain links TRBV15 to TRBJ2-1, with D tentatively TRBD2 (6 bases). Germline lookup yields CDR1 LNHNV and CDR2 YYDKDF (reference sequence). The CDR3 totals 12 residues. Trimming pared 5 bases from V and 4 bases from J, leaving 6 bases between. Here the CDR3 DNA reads TGTGCCACCAGCGCGGGGTACAATGAGCAGTTCTTC. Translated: CATSAGYNEQFF.

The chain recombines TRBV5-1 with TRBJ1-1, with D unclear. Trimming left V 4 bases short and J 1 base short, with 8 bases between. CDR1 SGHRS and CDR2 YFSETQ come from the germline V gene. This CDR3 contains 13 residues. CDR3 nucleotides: TGCGCCAGCAGCCACCTTTCGAACACTGAAGCTTTCTTT. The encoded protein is CASSHLSNTEAFF.

CDR3: CASSLFSGGAFYEQYF. In nucleotides, the CDR3 is TGTGCCAGCAGTTTATTTAGCGGGGGGGCCTTTTACGAGCAGTACTTC. The J gene is TRBJ2-7, the V gene TRBV28, with 11 bases identical to TRBD2. Germline CDR1 reads MDHEN; CDR2 reads SYDVKM. This CDR3 has 16 amino acids. With V trimmed by 1 base and J by 4 bases, 6 bases remained unmatched.